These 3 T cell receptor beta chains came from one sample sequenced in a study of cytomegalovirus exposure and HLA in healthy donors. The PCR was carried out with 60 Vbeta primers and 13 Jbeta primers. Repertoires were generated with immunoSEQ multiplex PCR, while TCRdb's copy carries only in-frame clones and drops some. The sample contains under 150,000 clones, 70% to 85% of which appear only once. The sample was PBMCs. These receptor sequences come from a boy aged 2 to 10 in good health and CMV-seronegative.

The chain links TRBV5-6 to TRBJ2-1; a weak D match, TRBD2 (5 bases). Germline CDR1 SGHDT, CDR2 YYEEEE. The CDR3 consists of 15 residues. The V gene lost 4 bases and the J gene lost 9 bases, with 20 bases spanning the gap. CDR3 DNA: TGTGCCAGCAGCCCCCACCCGGGAAAACGGGTTGAGCAGTTCTTC. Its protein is CASSPHPGKRVEQFF.

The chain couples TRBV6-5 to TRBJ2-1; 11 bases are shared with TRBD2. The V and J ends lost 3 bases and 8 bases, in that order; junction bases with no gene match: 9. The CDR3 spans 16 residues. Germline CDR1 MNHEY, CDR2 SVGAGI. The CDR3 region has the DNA TGTGCCAGCAGTTATTCACTAGCGGGGGTGGGGGATGAGCAGTTCTTC. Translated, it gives CASSYSLAGVGDEQFF.

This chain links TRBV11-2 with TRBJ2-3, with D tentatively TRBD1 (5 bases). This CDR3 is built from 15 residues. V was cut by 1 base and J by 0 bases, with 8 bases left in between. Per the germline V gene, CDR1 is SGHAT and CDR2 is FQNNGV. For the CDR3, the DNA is TGTGCCAGCAGCTTAGCTGACAGTAGCACAGATACGCAGTATTTT. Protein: CASSLADSSTDTQYF.